The clone carrying this T cell receptor (beta chain) came up once. Antigen: not known. The junction and the germline gene differ at one end; a read error may be behind it. An amount of RNA that ranged from about 0.45 to 1 ug was reverse transcribed with random hexamers. TCRdb re-derived calls from the immunoSEQ multiplex PCR reads in MiXCR, one entry per CDR3 protein. The table has 53,000 or so distinct CDR3 sequences, roughly 93% seen once. Purification of the CD8+ and CD4+ T cells relied on negative isolation, and TEMRA cells underwent FACS enrichment. This entry belongs to a study of CD8 T cells in Susac syndrome. General observations from the study: As the study acknowledged, the number of individuals in its TCR sequencing and HLA analysis was relatively small.

This CDR3 spans 13 amino acids. The germline CDR1 and CDR2 sequences are WNHNN and SYGVQD (reference sequence). What was sequenced was CD8+ T cells from PBMCs. This clonotype originated in a human donor in good health. J is TRBJ2-7 and V is TRBV10-1; the match to TRBD1 covers 8 bases. CDR3 sequence (DNA): TGCGCCAGCAGTGAGTCGACTTGGGGACAGGCCCACTTC. Its protein is CASSESTWGQAHF.